One TCR beta chain is described in this entry. Clones were sequenced by immunoSEQ multiplex PCR, and TCRdb holds only the in-frame ones, with some missing. The sample has approximately 43,000 clones; 93% are singletons. The V segment lost 10 bases and the J segment 2 bases; nucleotides outside the gene matches: 8. This CDR3 has 14 residues. The V gene's germline CDR1 is LNHDA and CDR2 SQIVND (reference sequence). This entry is derived from a study of T cell changes during pregnancy in multiple sclerosis. The sequence came from a female donor with multiple sclerosis, enrolled in a pregnancy study. The sequencing used CD8+ T cells from peripheral blood mononuclear cells, collected after pregnancy. The gene calls are TRBV19 and TRBJ2-1; 7 bases map to TRBD2. The CDR3, as DNA: TGTGCCATTGCCCCGGGGGGTACCTACAATGAGCAGTTCTTC. Translated: CAIAPGGTYNEQFF.